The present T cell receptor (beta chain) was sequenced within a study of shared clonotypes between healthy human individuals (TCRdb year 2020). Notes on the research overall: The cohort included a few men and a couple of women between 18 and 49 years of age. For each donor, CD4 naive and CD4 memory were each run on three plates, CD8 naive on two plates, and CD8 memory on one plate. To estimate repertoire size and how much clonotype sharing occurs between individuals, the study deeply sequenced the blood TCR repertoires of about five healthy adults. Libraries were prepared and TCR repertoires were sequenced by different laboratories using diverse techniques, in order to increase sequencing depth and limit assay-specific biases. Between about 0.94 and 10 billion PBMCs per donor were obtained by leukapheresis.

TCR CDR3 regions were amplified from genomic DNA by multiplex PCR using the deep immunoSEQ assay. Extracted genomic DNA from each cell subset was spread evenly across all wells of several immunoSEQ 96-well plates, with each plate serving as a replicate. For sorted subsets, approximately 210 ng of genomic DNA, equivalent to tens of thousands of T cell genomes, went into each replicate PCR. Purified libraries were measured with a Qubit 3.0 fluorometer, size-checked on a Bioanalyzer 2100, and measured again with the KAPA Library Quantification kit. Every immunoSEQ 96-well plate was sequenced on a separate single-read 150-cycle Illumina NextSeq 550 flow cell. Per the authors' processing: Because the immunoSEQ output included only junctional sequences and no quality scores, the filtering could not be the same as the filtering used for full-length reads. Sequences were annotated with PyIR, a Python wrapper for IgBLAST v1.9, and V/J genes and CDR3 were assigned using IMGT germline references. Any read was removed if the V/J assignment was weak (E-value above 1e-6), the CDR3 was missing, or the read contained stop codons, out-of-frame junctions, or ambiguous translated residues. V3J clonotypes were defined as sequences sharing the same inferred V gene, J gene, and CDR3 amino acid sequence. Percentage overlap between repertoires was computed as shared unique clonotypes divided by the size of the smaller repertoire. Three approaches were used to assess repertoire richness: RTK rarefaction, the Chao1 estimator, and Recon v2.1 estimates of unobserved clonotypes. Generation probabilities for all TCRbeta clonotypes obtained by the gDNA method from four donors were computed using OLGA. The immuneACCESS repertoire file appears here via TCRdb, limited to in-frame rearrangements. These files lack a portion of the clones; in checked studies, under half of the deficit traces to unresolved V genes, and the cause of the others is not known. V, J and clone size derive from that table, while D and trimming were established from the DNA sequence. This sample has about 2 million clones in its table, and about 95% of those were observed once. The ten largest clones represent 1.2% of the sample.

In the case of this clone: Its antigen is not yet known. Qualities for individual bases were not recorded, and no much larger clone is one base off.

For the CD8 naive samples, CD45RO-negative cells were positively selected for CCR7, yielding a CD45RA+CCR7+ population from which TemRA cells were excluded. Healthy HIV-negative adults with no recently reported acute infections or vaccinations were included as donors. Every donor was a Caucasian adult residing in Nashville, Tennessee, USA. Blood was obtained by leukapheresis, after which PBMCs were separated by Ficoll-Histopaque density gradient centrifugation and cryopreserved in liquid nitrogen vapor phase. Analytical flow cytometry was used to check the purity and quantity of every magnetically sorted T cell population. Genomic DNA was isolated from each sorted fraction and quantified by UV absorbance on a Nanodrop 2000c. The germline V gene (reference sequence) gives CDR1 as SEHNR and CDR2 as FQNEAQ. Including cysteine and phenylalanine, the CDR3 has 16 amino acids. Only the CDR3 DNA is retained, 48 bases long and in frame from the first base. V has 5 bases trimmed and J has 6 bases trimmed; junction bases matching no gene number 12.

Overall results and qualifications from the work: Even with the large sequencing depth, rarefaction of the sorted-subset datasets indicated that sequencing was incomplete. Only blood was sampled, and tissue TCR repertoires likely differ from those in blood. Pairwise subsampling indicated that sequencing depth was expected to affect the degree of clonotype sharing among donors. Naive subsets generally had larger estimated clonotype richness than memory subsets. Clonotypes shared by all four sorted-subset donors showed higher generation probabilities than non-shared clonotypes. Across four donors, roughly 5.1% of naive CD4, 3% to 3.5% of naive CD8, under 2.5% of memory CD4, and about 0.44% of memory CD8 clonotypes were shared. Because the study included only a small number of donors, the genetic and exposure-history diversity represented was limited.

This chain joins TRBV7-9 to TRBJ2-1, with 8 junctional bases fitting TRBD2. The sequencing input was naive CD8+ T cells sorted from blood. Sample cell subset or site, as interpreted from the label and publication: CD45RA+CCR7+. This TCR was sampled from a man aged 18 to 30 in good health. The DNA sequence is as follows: TGTGCCAGCAGCAAATCCCCGGGACTAGATCGCAATGAGCAGTTCTTC. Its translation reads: CASSKSPGLDRNEQFF.